The sequence of this TCR beta chain was determined in a study of blood T cell repertoires in COVID-19 (TCRdb year 2020). For the study in its entirety: The collaborator samples originated in the United States, Italy and Spain and spanned the acute and convalescent phases of COVID-19. The samples were drawn from the first 160 participants of the ongoing ImmuneRACE study and from 1,254 subjects provided by 6 global collaborators. Subjects who had been exposed to COVID-19, were actively infected with it, or had recovered from it provided the deeply sampled blood TCRbeta repertoires that made up the dataset. Nearly every sample came with metadata listing a de-identified subject ID, COVID-19 status, age in years and sex. Where HLA class I and class II types were available, the types were taken from metadata supplied by the sample provider, not from assay-based typing. The material from the prospective study consisted of cDNA or gDNA derived from T cells, B-cell-depleted T cells, or PBMCs. The repertoires were released in a freely available public database meant as a resource for research on the immune response to SARS-CoV-2. On the study overall, not on this receptor specifically: The amount of clinical and demographic metadata varied by source and participant and was provided uncurated.

The collaborating institutions used their own protocols to collect whole blood in K2EDTA tubes. For TCRbeta analysis, collaborator samples were shipped as frozen whole blood, as isolated PBMCs, or as DNA extracted from either sample type. Germline trimming amounts to 3 bases on V and 0 bases on J, with 2 as the count of junction bases outside the gene matches. From a lookup of the germline V gene, CDR1 and CDR2 are MGHDK and SYGVNS. From cysteine to phenylalanine, the CDR3 is 14 amino acids long. CDR3 DNA is the only sequence kept; it has 42 bases, read in frame from the first base. This clone turned up a few times. The specificity of this receptor is unknown. No much larger clonotype is one base removed from it; base qualities were not supplied. The immunoSEQ Assay, a bias-controlled multiplex PCR, was used to amplify TCRbeta CDR3 regions from genomic DNA. As for the original processing: The number of nucleated cells in each sample was estimated from the amplification of reference gene primers within the assay. To quantify the absolute abundance of each unique TCRbeta CDR3 rearrangement, sequence reads were collapsed and filtered. Productive Simpson clonality was computed per sample as the square root of Simpson's diversity index over productive rearrangements. TCRdb holds this immuneACCESS table with in-frame rearrangements only. Some clones are missing; in checked studies, unresolved V genes explain under half, and the rest has no known cause. V and J calls and clone size follow that table, whereas D and trimming were derived from the DNA. The sample table contains approximately 66,000 clones; only one count was recorded for more than 60% of them. Roughly a fifth of the sample belongs to the ten largest clones.

The specimen was peripheral blood. The rearranged chain carries TRBV25-1 and TRBJ2-7, with 7 middle bases fitting TRBD1. The receptor comes from a man in his sixties with acute or convalescent COVID-19. The nucleotide sequence reads TGTGCCAGCAGTGACCGGGACAGCTCCTACGAGCAGTACTTC. This is translated as CASSDRDSSYEQYF.